This T cell receptor (beta chain) was found in a study of T cells in Graves' hyperthyroidism and ophthalmopathy. General study results and limits: Stable hyperthyroidism and ophthalmopathy were separated using 13 V-J signatures.

Amplification targeted TCR beta CDR3 regions from RNA transcripts. The HTBI primer set served for first-round RT-PCR of the TCR CDR3. TCRdb called the multiplex PCR reads again in MiXCR, with one record for every CDR3 protein. The sample holds about 500,000 distinct CDR3 sequences, about a sixth seen once. Comments on this clonotype: Its antigen is undetermined.

Germline CDR1 is LNHDA and CDR2 is SQIVND (reference sequence). This CDR3 spans 17 amino acids. Losses at the gene ends were 3 bases for V and 4 bases for J; bases not matched to a gene: 7. Uncontrolled infection, other autoimmune disease, pregnancy and lactation each barred patients from inclusion. Diagnoses were established using clinical symptoms, serum thyroxine and TRAb, thyroid ultrasound and orbital computed tomography. The TCR originated in a woman between 18 and 29 years old with Graves' ophthalmopathy. The material sequenced was blood. The chain couples TRBV19 to TRBJ2-1; TRBD2 matches at 12 bases. The CDR3 DNA sequence: TGTGCCAGTAGTATCGCTAGCGGGGGGGACCATTACAATGAGCAGTTCTTC. Translating it yields CASSIASGGDHYNEQFF. Drawing the rest from reference TRBV19 and TRBJ2-1, the complete variable domain is DGGITQSPKYLFRKEGQNVTLSCEQNLNHDAMYWYRQDPGQGLRLIYYSQIVNDFQKGDIAEGYSVSREKKESFPLTVTSAQKNPTAFYLCASSIASGGDHYNEQFFGPGTRLTVL.